This T cell receptor (beta chain) comes out of a study of cytomegalovirus exposure and HLA in healthy donors. Notes on the study in general: The authors assumed roughly uniform sequencing depth across donors for presence/absence analyses. A later examination showed that TCR association rates differed by HLA locus, with DRB1 most and HLA-C fewest.

The CDR3 contains 18 residues. The V end lost 5 bases, the J end lost 4 bases, and 24 bases lay between the germline ends. From germline, CDR1 is SGDLS and CDR2 YYNGEE. Both 60 Vbeta primers and 13 Jbeta primers went into the PCR. TCRdb keeps only in-frame clones here, not all; method: immunoSEQ multiplex PCR. The sample holds more than 85,000 clones, under 85% seen once. As for this clone: What it recognizes is unknown.

This sequence originates from a man aged 35 to 55 in good health and CMV-seronegative. The sequenced sample was PBMCs. V is TRBV9 and J is TRBJ2-2; D is possibly TRBD1 (6 bases). In DNA form, the CDR3 reads TGTGCCAGCAGTCGTAGAGTCCCAGGGGCGTCGAGCACCGGGGAGCTGTTTTTT. The encoded protein is CASSRRVPGASSTGELFF.